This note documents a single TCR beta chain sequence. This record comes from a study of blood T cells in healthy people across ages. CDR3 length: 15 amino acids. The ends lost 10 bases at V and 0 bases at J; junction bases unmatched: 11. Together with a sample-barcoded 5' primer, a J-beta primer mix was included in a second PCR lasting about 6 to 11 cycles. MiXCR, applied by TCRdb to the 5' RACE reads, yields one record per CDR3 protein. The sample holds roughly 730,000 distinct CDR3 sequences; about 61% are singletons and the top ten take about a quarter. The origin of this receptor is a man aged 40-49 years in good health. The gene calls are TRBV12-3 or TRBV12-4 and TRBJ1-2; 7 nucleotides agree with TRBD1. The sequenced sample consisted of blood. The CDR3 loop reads CATNRGLAANYGYTF. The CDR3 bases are TGTGCCACCAACAGGGGACTCGCCGCTAACTATGGCTACACCTTC.